These 2 T cell receptor beta chains came from one sample sequenced in a study of blood T cell repertoires in COVID-19. Sequencing used immunoSEQ multiplex PCR; TCRdb keeps in-frame clones, though not all of them. The sample lists a few hundred thousand clones, roughly four fifths seen once, with less than 6% in the top ten. The sample taken for sequencing was PBMCs or T cells enriched from blood (not recorded which). Source of these receptors: a woman in her 50s who had recovered from COVID-19.

The V call is TRBV7-2, the J call TRBJ1-5; the D gene is possibly TRBD1 (6 bases). The CDR3 covers 15 residues. The V and J ends lost 1 base and 9 bases respectively, with 16 bases between them. The germline V gene has CDR1 SGHTA and CDR2 FQGNSA. The CDR3 DNA is TGTGCCAGCAGCTTAGAGGGACACCGTTGGGGGCCCCAGCATTTT. Its protein product is CASSLEGHRWGPQHF.

The genes are TRBV10-3 and TRBJ1-5; 9 nucleotides match TRBD1. The CDR3 is 17 residues long. After removal of 3 bases from V and 4 bases from J, the junction contained 10 bases not matched to a gene. Germline CDR1 ENHRY, CDR2 SYGVKD. The chain's CDR3 is CAISDETGGFPNQPQHF. CDR3 in DNA: TGTGCCATCAGTGATGAGACAGGGGGATTTCCTAATCAGCCCCAGCATTTT.